A selection of T cell receptor beta chains follows, all from one sample in a study of OX40 agonist ivuxolimab in advanced cancers. The assay was immunoSEQ multiplex PCR, and TCRdb's table has in-frame clones only and misses some. The sample has about 66,000 clones, about 81% seen once. Sequencing was performed on CD4+ or CD8+ T cells sorted from blood, taken in a trial of the OX40 agonist ivuxolimab. These receptors came from an adult with an advanced solid tumor such as melanoma, head and neck, liver or kidney cancer. Both conserved end residues are part of each CDR3. The D gene is left open where the match is weak. Clone size is stated in some rows and not others, as once, few, many or a class when expanded.

TRBJ2-7,TRBV7-9,NA,NA,TGTGCCAGCAGCTTAGAGACAGGCAAGGACGAGCAGTACTTC,CASSLETGKDEQYF
TRBJ2-7,TRBV4-2,few,TRBD2,TGTGCCAGCAGCTCCCGACTAGCGGAGCAGTACTTC,CASSSRLAEQYF
TRBJ2-3,TRBV7-2,NA,NA,TGTGCCAGCAGAGCCCAGGGGGATACGCAGTATTTT,CASRAQGDTQYF
TRBJ1-4,TRBV5-1,NA,TRBD1,TGCGCCAGCAGCCTCGGGACAGGGTCCGAAAAACTGTTTTTT,CASSLGTGSEKLFF
TRBJ1-1,TRBV6-5,NA,NA,TGTGCCAGCAGACTCCTGAGTGATGGTCTGGCTGAAGCTTTCTTT,CASRLLSDGLAEAFF
TRBJ2-7,TRBV6-5,NA,NA,TGTGCCAGCGGGGGGTACGAGCAGTACTTC,CASGGYEQYF
TRBJ1-5,TRBV5-5,once,NA,TGTGCCAGCAGCTTGGGGGGGACCCAATACGGTCAGCCCCAGCATTTT,CASSLGGTQYGQPQHF
TRBJ1-2,TRBV5-1,NA,NA,TGCGCCAGCGCCGGGACACACTCTTCTAACTATGGCTACACCTTC,CASAGTHSSNYGYTF
TRBJ2-7,TRBV7-3,few,NA,TGTGCCAGCAGCTTCCTCTACGAGCAGTACTTC,CASSFLYEQYF
TRBJ2-1,TRBV5-1,NA,TRBD2,TGCGCCAGCAGCCCAAATGGCGGGGGGCGGGATGAGCAGTTCTTC,CASSPNGGGRDEQFF
TRBJ2-2,TRBV6-4,NA,NA,TGTGCCAGCAGTGACTCCTGGGGGACGAACACCGGGGAGCTGTTTTTT,CASSDSWGTNTGELFF
TRBJ1-1,TRBV18,NA,NA,TGTGCCAGCTCACCGATAGGAGGGGAGGACACTGAAGCTTTCTTT,CASSPIGGEDTEAFF
TRBJ1-2,TRBV6-4,NA,NA,TGTGCCGCACGCGGTGGGGGAGGCTACACCTTC,CAARGGGGYTF
TRBJ1-5,TRBV5-1,NA,NA,TGCGCCAGCAAACCTGGGCCGGTTAGCAATCAGCCCCAGCATTTT,CASKPGPVSNQPQHF
TRBJ1-1,TRBV10-3,NA,TRBD1,TGTGCCATCAGTGAAGACAGGGAGTCTGAAGCTTTCTTT,CAISEDRESEAFF
TRBJ1-5,TRBV29-1,NA,NA,TGCAGCGTTCTCGTGGGCAATCAGCCCCAGCATTTT,CSVLVGNQPQHF
TRBJ2-1,TRBV7-3,NA,TRBD1,TGTGCCAGCAGCTTGGGACAGGGGGGCAATGAGCAGTTCTTC,CASSLGQGGNEQFF
TRBJ1-5,TRBV6-5,few,TRBD1,TGTGCCAGCAAGACAGGGAGCAATCAGCCCCAGCATTTT,CASKTGSNQPQHF
TRBJ1-1,TRBV30,NA,TRBD1,TGTGCCGGGGACAGGGGCTTGGGGGCTTTCTTT,CAGDRGLGAFF
TRBJ1-2,TRBV5-4,few,NA,TGCGCCAGCAGCCAAGTGGACGGCGGTGGCTACACCTTC,CASSQVDGGGYTF
TRBJ2-3,TRBV4-1,few,NA,TGCGCCAGCAGCCGGATACCTGTTGGAGGTACAGATACGCAGTATTTT,CASSRIPVGGTDTQYF
TRBJ2-3,TRBV6-5,NA,NA,TGTGCCAGCGGGGGGATGAGAACAGATACGCAGTATTTT,CASGGMRTDTQYF
TRBJ2-2,TRBV5-1,NA,NA,TGCGCCAGCAGCTTGGGCACCCCGAACACCGGGGAGCTGTTTTTT,CASSLGTPNTGELFF
TRBJ1-6,TRBV6-5,NA,NA,TGTGCCAGCAGTTTTGGACAGCCTAATAATTCACCCCTCCACTTT,CASSFGQPNNSPLHF
TRBJ1-2,TRBV7-2,NA,TRBD1,TGTGCCAGCAGCCACGTTTCACAGGGGCCTCGAGGCTACACCTTC,CASSHVSQGPRGYTF
TRBJ2-7,TRBV5-1,NA,TRBD1,TGCGCCAGCAGCTTACTGGGACAGGGAGTCGACGAGCAGTACTTC,CASSLLGQGVDEQYF
TRBJ2-2,TRBV27,NA,NA,TGTGCCAGCAGTAAACAGGTACCCGGGGAGCTGTTTTTT,CASSKQVPGELFF
TRBJ1-4,TRBV27,few,TRBD1,TGTGCCAGCAGTGTTCCGGGACAGGGGGAGCTTAATGAAAAACTGTTTTTT,CASSVPGQGELNEKLFF
TRBJ1-1,TRBV18,NA,NA,TGTGCCAGCTCAAGCCGATACGCAGGGGAAACTGAAGCTTTCTTT,CASSSRYAGETEAFF
TRBJ2-7,TRBV7-2,NA,NA,TGTGCCAGCAGCTTAATGGTGGGAGTGGGGTACGAGCAGTACTTC,CASSLMVGVGYEQYF
TRBJ1-1,TRBV18,NA,NA,TGTGCCAGCTCGTCGGAACATATTACATCTGAAGCTTTCTTT,CASSSEHITSEAFF
TRBJ2-1,TRBV5-1,NA,NA,TGCGCCAGCAGCTTGAACACTAACAATGAGCAGTTCTTC,CASSLNTNNEQFF
TRBJ1-2,TRBV19,NA,TRBD1,TGTGCCAGTAGTATAACTCAGGGGGCGGTAGGCTACACCTTC,CASSITQGAVGYTF
TRBJ2-1,TRBV9,NA,NA,TGTGCCAGCAGCGTCGACTCCGGCTCCTACAATGAGCAGTTCTTC,CASSVDSGSYNEQFF
TRBJ1-6,TRBV11-2,NA,NA,TGTGCCAGCAGCTTAGATGTGAGGAGCGGACCCCTCCACTTT,CASSLDVRSGPLHF
TRBJ2-1,TRBV2,NA,NA,TGTGCCAGCAGTGGAAAAAACAGGGCGACCGACAATGAGCAGTTCTTC,CASSGKNRATDNEQFF
TRBJ2-3,TRBV27,NA,NA,TGTGCCAGCAGTTTACGCGTGCCCTATCCCCCAGATACGCAGTATTTT,CASSLRVPYPPDTQYF
TRBJ1-2,TRBV28,NA,NA,TGTGCCAGCAGTTTCGCTTCTTATGGCTACACCTTC,CASSFASYGYTF
TRBJ1-6,TRBV7-2,NA,NA,TGTGCCAGCAGCTCGGCGAGCTCCTATAATTCACCCCTCCACTTT,CASSSASSYNSPLHF
TRBJ2-1,TRBV9,NA,TRBD2,TGTGCCAGCAGCGTAGGCCTCCATACTAGCGGGGGATACAATGAGCAGTTCTTC,CASSVGLHTSGGYNEQFF
TRBJ1-4,TRBV7-2,NA,NA,TGTGCCAGCAGCTTAAAGACAGCTATTAATGAAAAACTGTTTTTT,CASSLKTAINEKLFF